What follows are 11 T cell receptor beta chains derived from one specimen sequenced in a study of T cell responses to AZD1222 COVID-19 vaccine. Clones were sequenced by immunoSEQ multiplex PCR, and TCRdb holds only the in-frame ones, with some missing. The sample shows 250,000 or so clones, 80% to 95% of them seen only once. This sample comprised peripheral blood, obtained on day 0 of AZD1222 vaccination. These receptors were obtained from an adult in good health.

The chain links TRBV6-5 to TRBJ1-2, with D possibly being TRBD1 (6 bases). From germline, CDR1 is MNHEY and CDR2 SVGAGI. The CDR3 length is 14 residues. V was cut by 2 bases and J by 8 bases, with 15 bases left in between. The CDR3 here is CASSYGQGRRGYTF. CDR3 coding DNA: TGTGCCAGCAGTTACGGGCAGGGGAGAAGGGGCTACACCTTC.

CDR3 sequence: CASSLRWGMNTEAFF. CDR3 sequence (DNA): TGTGCCAGTAGTCTAAGATGGGGCATGAACACTGAAGCTTTCTTT. The chain links TRBV19 to TRBJ1-1; D may be TRBD1 (5 bases). V gave up 5 bases and J gave up 0 bases, with 13 bases separating them. The CDR3 is 15 amino acids. Looked up from germline, CDR1 is LNHDA and CDR2 is SQIVND (reference sequence).

This clone was detected a few times. The chain couples TRBV9 to TRBJ1-6; D is unresolved. V was shortened by 0 bases and J by 6 bases, with 7 bases between the two germline ends. The CDR3 extends over 14 amino acids. CDR1 and CDR2 from the germline V gene are SGDLS and YYNGEE. CDR3 amino acids: CASSVVSANSPLHF. CDR3 nucleotide sequence: TGTGCCAGCAGCGTAGTTTCGGCTAATTCACCCCTCCACTTT.

This clone has just one count. CDR3: CAVGRGRAGELFF. CDR3 DNA sequence: TGTGCCGTTGGCAGGGGGCGGGCCGGGGAGCTGTTTTTT. V and J are TRBV28 and TRBJ2-2; 8 positions match TRBD1. The germline V gene encodes CDR1 MDHEN and CDR2 SYDVKM. This CDR3 region has 13 residues. After removal of 11 bases from V and 6 bases from J, the junction contained 8 bases not matched to a gene.

In its sample, this clone was seen once. The rearrangement joins TRBV7-6 to TRBJ2-6; 13 bases are shared with TRBD2. This CDR3 has 22 amino acids. In germline, CDR1 is SGHVS, CDR2 FNYEAQ. V lost 1 base to trimming and J lost 0 bases; unmatched junction nucleotides: 12. Written as DNA, the CDR3 is TGTGCCAGCAGCTTAGAACCCCCGGGACTAGCGGGATTCAACTCTGGGGCCAACGTCCTGACTTTC. Translated: CASSLEPPGLAGFNSGANVLTF.

The rearrangement links TRBV7-2 to TRBJ1-6; D possibly corresponds to TRBD1 (5 bases). Trimming removed 1 base from V and 0 bases from J, with 7 bases in between. The CDR3 has 16 amino acids. Germline CDR1 reads SGHTA; CDR2 reads FQGNSA. The CDR3: CASSLERGSYNSPLHF. The CDR3 DNA reads as TGTGCCAGCAGCTTAGAGAGGGGCTCCTATAATTCACCCCTCCACTTT.

The chain recombines TRBV9 with TRBJ2-7, with D uncertain. The V gene lost 4 bases and the J gene lost 6 bases, with 11 bases spanning the gap. This CDR3 contains 12 residues. Germline V gene sequence: CDR1 SGDLS, CDR2 YYNGEE. The CDR3 DNA follows: TGTGCCAGCAGCCCTCACAATGCCGAGCAGTACTTC. This encodes CASSPHNAEQYF.

V and J are TRBV15 and TRBJ2-5, with 8 bases identical to TRBD2. The trim removed 5 bases at V and 4 bases at J, leaving 9 bases unmatched. The CDR3 spans 15 residues. Germline CDR1 and CDR2: LNHNV and YYDKDF (reference sequence). This CDR3 is CATSQRPGGGETQYF. The CDR3 coding sequence is TGTGCCACCAGCCAGAGGCCCGGGGGGGGAGAGACCCAGTACTTC.

V is TRBV3-1 (or the pseudogene TRBV3-2) and J is TRBJ2-7, with 15 positions matching TRBD2. The CDR3 sequence is 19 residues long. Germline V gene data show CDR1 as LGHDT and CDR2 as YNNKEL (reference sequence). Trimming at V came to 4 bases and at J to 6 bases, leaving 16 bases not matched to a gene. The CDR3 is CASSRDFWRTSGRVGEQYF. Written as DNA, the CDR3 is TGTGCCAGCAGCCGGGACTTTTGGAGGACTAGCGGGAGGGTGGGCGAGCAGTACTTC.

Note on this clone: One end of the junction does not line up with germline, which may come from a read error. The chain joins TRBV15 to TRBJ1-2; 9 bases are shared with TRBD1. Germline V gene lookup returns CDR1 LNHNV and CDR2 YYDKDF (reference sequence). The CDR3 extends over 16 amino acids. The CDR3 is CATNPGQGASKYGYTF. For the CDR3, the DNA is TGTGCCACCAACCCGGGACAGGGAGCATCTAAGTATGGCTACACCTTC.

The chain carries TRBV3-1 (or the pseudogene TRBV3-2) and TRBJ2-1, with D tentatively TRBD2 (5 bases). Trimming pared 4 bases from V and 6 bases from J, leaving 7 bases between. This CDR3 is 12 amino acids long. Germline CDR1 LGHDT, CDR2 YNNKEL (reference sequence). The CDR3 is CASSLAGNEQFF. The CDR3 DNA is TGTGCCAGCAGCCTCGCGGGCAATGAGCAGTTCTTC.